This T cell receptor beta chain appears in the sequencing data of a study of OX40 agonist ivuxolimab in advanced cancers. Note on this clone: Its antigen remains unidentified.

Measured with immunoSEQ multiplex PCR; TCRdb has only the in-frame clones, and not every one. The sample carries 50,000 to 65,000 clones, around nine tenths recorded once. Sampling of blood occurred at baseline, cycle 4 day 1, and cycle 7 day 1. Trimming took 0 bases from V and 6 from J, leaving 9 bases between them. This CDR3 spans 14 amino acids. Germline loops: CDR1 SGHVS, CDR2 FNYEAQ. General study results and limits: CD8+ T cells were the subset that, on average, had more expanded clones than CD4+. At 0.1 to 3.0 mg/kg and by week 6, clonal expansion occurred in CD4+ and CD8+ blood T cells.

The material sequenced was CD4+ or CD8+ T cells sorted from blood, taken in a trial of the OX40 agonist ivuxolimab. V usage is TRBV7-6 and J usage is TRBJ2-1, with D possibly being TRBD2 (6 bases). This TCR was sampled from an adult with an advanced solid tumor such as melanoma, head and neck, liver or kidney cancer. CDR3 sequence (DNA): TGTGCCAGCAGCTTAGCGGGCGGGGCCAATGAGCAGTTCTTC. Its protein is CASSLAGGANEQFF.